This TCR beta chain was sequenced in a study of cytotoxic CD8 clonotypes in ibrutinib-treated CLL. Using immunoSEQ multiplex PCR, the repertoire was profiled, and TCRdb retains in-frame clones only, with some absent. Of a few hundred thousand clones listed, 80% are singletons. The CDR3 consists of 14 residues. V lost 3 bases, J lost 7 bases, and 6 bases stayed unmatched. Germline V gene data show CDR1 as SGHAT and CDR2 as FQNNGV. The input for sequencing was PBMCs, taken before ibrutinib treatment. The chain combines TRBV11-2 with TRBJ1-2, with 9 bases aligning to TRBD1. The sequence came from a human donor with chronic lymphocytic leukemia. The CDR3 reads CASSLTGTGFGYTF. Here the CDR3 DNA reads TGTGCCAGCAGCTTGACCGGGACAGGGTTTGGCTACACCTTC.